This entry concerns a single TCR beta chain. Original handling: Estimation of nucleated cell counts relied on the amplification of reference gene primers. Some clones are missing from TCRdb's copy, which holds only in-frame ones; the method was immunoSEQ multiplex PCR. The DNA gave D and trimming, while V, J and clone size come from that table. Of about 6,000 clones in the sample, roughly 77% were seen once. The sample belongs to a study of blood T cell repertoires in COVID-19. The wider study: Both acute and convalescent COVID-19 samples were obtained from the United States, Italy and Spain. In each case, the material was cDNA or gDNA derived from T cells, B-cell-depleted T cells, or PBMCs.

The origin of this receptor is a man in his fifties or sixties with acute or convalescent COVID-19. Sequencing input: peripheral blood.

The CDR3 DNA is TGTGCCAGCAGCTTAGGGGGGGAATTTCAGCCCCAGCATTTT. It is translated as CASSLGGEFQPQHF. This rearrangement joins TRBV7-9 to TRBJ1-5; the D gene is possibly TRBD1 (5 bases). V was clipped by 1 base and J by 6 bases, with 10 bases between them. The CDR3 has 14 residues. Germline V gives CDR1 SEHNR, CDR2 FQNEAQ (reference sequence).